This TCR beta chain was sequenced for a study of blood T cell repertoires in COVID-19. Study background: For recovered donors of Cohort 3, there were two negative PCRs, clearance, or symptom resolution. T cells, B-cell-depleted T cells, or PBMCs supplied cDNA or gDNA.

Cohort allocation depended upon clinical history that participants reported. Per the original data handling: Amplified reference gene primers provided the basis for estimating nucleated cell counts. Generated by immunoSEQ multiplex PCR, the TCRdb table keeps only in-frame clones and is missing some. V, J and clone size are taken as reported in that table, and D and trimming were inferred from the DNA itself. Here the sample spans 350,000 to 400,000 clones, 70% to 90% being singletons. The CDR3 runs 14 residues. CDR1 and CDR2 (germline): SGHRS, YFSETQ. V was cut by 4 bases and J by 1 base, with 9 bases left in between.

What was sequenced was PBMCs or T cells enriched from blood (not recorded which). The clonotype originates from a man aged 40-49 years in a cohort exposed to, infected with or recovered from COVID-19 (not recorded which). The rearrangement joins TRBV5-1 to TRBJ1-5; D might be TRBD1 (6 bases). In DNA form, the CDR3 reads TGCGCCAGCAGCCCGGGACACAGCAATCAGCCCCAGCATTTT. Amino acids: CASSPGHSNQPQHF.